Presented here are 12 T cell receptor beta chains from one specimen sequenced in a study of regulatory T cells in long-lasting Graves disease. As to time point: newly diagnosed GD, antithyroid drugs for less than 3 months. PBMCs were the source of the RNA used for TCR sequencing. Arm-PCR with iRepertoire HTBI primers amplified the CDR3 regions for these TCR beta libraries. MiXCR, applied by TCRdb to the multiplex PCR reads, yields one record per CDR3 protein. The sample consists of roughly 560,000 distinct CDR3 sequences, more than 15% of them appearing once. The same specimen was also included in a second study, on T cells in Graves' hyperthyroidism and ophthalmopathy.

Sample: peripheral blood mononuclear cells (PBMCs), taken at new diagnosis, from a patient treated with antithyroid drugs. The receptors derive from a woman between 40 and 65 years old with Graves disease.

This clonotype appeared many times. The V call is TRBV10-3, the J call TRBJ2-7; D unresolved. This CDR3 comprises 14 residues. Trimming took off 0 bases at V and 2 bases at J, with 8 bases between the two ends. Germline CDR1 ENHRY, CDR2 SYGVKD. For the CDR3, the DNA is TGTGCCATCAGTGAGTCTGGTCAGGCCTACGAGCAGTACTTC. This encodes CAISESGQAYEQYF.

This clonotype was counted at least ten times. The rearrangement joins TRBV5-1 to TRBJ2-5; 8 nucleotides line up with TRBD2. J lost 1 base, V lost 0 bases, and 5 bases had no gene match. CDR1 is SGHRS and CDR2 is YFSETQ in the germline V gene. CDR3 length: 16 residues. CDR3 DNA sequence: TGCGCCAGCAGCTTGGATCCAGCGGGGGTCCAAGAGACCCAGTACTTC. Its protein product is CASSLDPAGVQETQYF. Based on the CDR3 plus reference TRBV5-1 and TRBJ2-5, the full variable domain is KAGVTQTPRYLIKTRGQQVTLSCSPISGHRSVSWYQQTPGQGLQFLFEYFSETQRNKGNFPGRFSGRQFSNSRSEMNVSTLELGDSALYLCASSLDPAGVQETQYFGPGTRLLVL.

This clonotype was observed many times. This sequence joins TRBV25-1 and TRBJ1-1, with no clear D. This CDR3 region has 14 residues. The germline V and J ends were trimmed by 3 bases and 2 bases, with 10 bases remaining between them. CDR1 and CDR2 from the germline V gene are MGHDK and SYGVNS. The CDR3 loop is CASSDPSTNTEAFF. The CDR3 coding sequence is TGTGCCAGCAGTGACCCTTCTACTAACACTGAAGCTTTCTTT. The complete variable domain, with remaining parts taken from reference TRBV25-1 and TRBJ1-1, reads EADIYQTPRYLVIGTGKKITLECSQTMGHDKMYWYQQDPGMELHLIHYSYGVNSTEKGDLSSESTVSRIRTEHFPLTLESARPSHTSQYLCASSDPSTNTEAFFGQGTRLTVV.

The sample holds many counts of this clonotype. The V and J genes are TRBV11-3 and TRBJ1-1; possible D gene TRBD1, 6 bases. The length of the CDR3 is 14 residues. CDR1 and CDR2 from the germline V gene are SGHNT and YENEEA. V was trimmed by 8 bases and J by 1 base, leaving 14 bases between them. In DNA, the CDR3 is TGTGCCAGCTGGGCAGGGGCGAAGAACACTGAAGCTTTCTTT. It codes for CASWAGAKNTEAFF.

Many counts were recorded for this clonotype. The chain combines TRBV12-3 or TRBV12-4 with TRBJ1-1, with a tentative D call TRBD1 (5 bases). V was cut by 6 bases and J by 4 bases, with 18 bases left in between. There are 15 residues in the CDR3. CDR3 coding DNA: TGTGCCAGCAGCCCGGGGGTAGGGGTTTTCACTGAAGCTTTCTTT. Translated, it gives CASSPGVGVFTEAFF.

This clonotype turned up a few times. With only one base between it and a far larger clone, this is likely a read error. V gene TRBV2 combines with J gene TRBJ2-1; TRBD1 matches 7 bases. The J call may be faulty, since TRBJ2-5 better matches the DNA end. This CDR3 is built from 14 residues. Germline V lookup: CDR1 SNHLY, CDR2 FYNNEI. CDR3: CASSSRQGRETQYF. Written as DNA, the CDR3 is TGTGCCAGCAGTAGCAGACAGGGCCGAGAGACCCAGTACTTC.

This clonotype was counted a few times. The chain uses TRBV4-1 and TRBJ2-3; D not resolved. This CDR3 is built from 16 residues. Trimming left V 1 base short and J 2 bases short, with 13 bases between. CDR1 is MGHRA and CDR2 is YSYEKL in the germline V gene. The CDR3 is CASSQGVGTSTDTQYF. The CDR3 DNA reads TGCGCCAGCAGCCAAGGGGTGGGAACCTCCACAGATACGCAGTATTTT.

A few counts support this clonotype. This sequence joins TRBV12-3 or TRBV12-4 and TRBJ2-7, with 10 bases matching TRBD2. V lost 4 bases, J lost 7 bases, and 7 bases stayed unmatched. This CDR3 spans 14 amino acids. CDR3 sequence reads: CASSYSSGGKEQYF. The CDR3 DNA sequence: TGTGCCAGCAGTTACTCTAGCGGGGGCAAAGAGCAGTACTTC.

This clonotype came up a few times. The chain combines TRBV7-2 with TRBJ2-5, with D unclear. Trimming stripped 3 bases from V and 3 bases from J, with 8 bases between. This CDR3 spans 13 amino acids. Per germline, CDR1 SGHTA and CDR2 FQGNSA. Here the CDR3 reads CASSLLQEETQYF. The CDR3 coding sequence is TGTGCCAGCAGCTTGCTCCAGGAAGAGACCCAGTACTTC.

The chain links TRBV6-2 or TRBV6-3 to TRBJ1-4; TRBD1 is a possible D gene (5 bases). This CDR3 is 15 amino acids long. The germline V and J ends were trimmed by 0 bases and 10 bases, with 15 bases remaining between them. Germline lookup yields CDR1 MNHEY and CDR2 SVGEGT. CDR3 in amino acids: CASSYSRQGRGKLFF. The CDR3 DNA sequence: TGTGCCAGCAGTTACTCGAGGCAGGGCCGGGGAAAACTGTTTTTT.

The rearrangement joins TRBV28 to TRBJ1-5, with unresolved D. This CDR3 contains 15 residues. CDR1 is MDHEN and CDR2 is SYDVKM in the germline V gene. V was shortened by 3 bases and J by 0 bases, with 9 bases between the two germline ends. The CDR3 DNA is TGTGCCAGCAGTTTCGGTCCGTATAGCAATCAGCCCCAGCATTTT. Protein sequence: CASSFGPYSNQPQHF. Full variable domain (outside the CDR3, taken from reference TRBV28 and TRBJ1-5): DVKVTQSSRYLVKRTGEKVFLECVQDMDHENMFWYRQDPGLGLRLIYFSYDVKMKEKGDIPEGYSVSREKKERFSLILESASTNQTSMYLCASSFGPYSNQPQHFGDGTRLSIL.

The V gene is TRBV3-1, the J gene TRBJ2-7; 10 nucleotides match TRBD2. This CDR3 has 17 residues. The V and J ends lost 2 bases and 7 bases, in that order; junction bases with no gene match: 14. In germline, CDR1 is LGHDT, CDR2 YNNKEL (reference sequence). The CDR3 loop is CASSQNRLAGLLGEQYF. CDR3 nucleotide sequence: TGTGCCAGCAGCCAAAACCGACTAGCGGGCCTACTGGGGGAGCAGTACTTC.